The entry below gives a single T cell receptor (beta chain) sequence along with its context. The clone's antigen remains unknown. Base qualities are missing; no much larger clone stands one base away. The library was obtained by the immunoSEQ multiplex PCR assay. This immuneACCESS table, as held by TCRdb, lists in-frame sequences with V and J called but not all clones. Of the missing ones, under half trace to an unresolved V gene in checked studies; the others have no known cause. The sample table records approximately 59,000 clones; under 95% of these occur just once. The top ten hold about 1.3% of the sample. The data originate from a study of T cell changes during pregnancy in multiple sclerosis (dated by TCRdb to the late 2010s). In terms of the full investigation: The study looked at changes in the T cell repertoire across pregnancy in women with multiple sclerosis.

The germline V gene specifies SNHLY as CDR1 and FYNNEI as CDR2. Ends trimmed: V by 11 bases, J by 4 bases; bases unmatched to a gene: 11. Including the terminal cysteine and phenylalanine, the CDR3 comprises 14 residues. The only DNA kept is the CDR3, 42 bases in frame from the first base. The TCR originated in a female donor in good health, enrolled as a control in a pregnancy study. This receptor chain uses TRBV2 and TRBJ2-3; the junction holds 8 bases that match TRBD2. The specimen comprised peripheral blood, sampled in the third trimester of pregnancy. The nucleotide sequence is given as TGTGCCGGAGCATTGGCGGGGGGCGCAGATACGCAGTATTTT. The resulting protein is CAGALAGGADTQYF.